A selection of T cell receptor beta chains follows, all from one sample in a study of OX40 agonist ivuxolimab in advanced cancers. Produced via immunoSEQ multiplex PCR; TCRdb's table is partial and in-frame only. The sample yields 75,000 or so clones, approximately 85% seen once. Source: CD4+ or CD8+ T cells sorted from blood, taken in a trial of the OX40 agonist ivuxolimab. Receptors were obtained from an adult with an advanced solid tumor such as melanoma, head and neck, liver or kidney cancer. Each CDR3 is given with its conserved first and last residue. The D gene is left open where the match is weak. Size is omitted from some rows. Given values are once, few, many or a class for expanded clones.

>TRBJ1-4|NA|TRBV30|NA
CAWREAGREKLFF
TGTGCCTGGAGGGAGGCCGGTCGGGAAAAACTGTTTTTT
>TRBJ2-7|NA|TRBV18|NA
CASSPGGVSYEQYF
TGTGCCAGCTCACCGGGTGGAGTCTCCTACGAGCAGTACTTC
>TRBJ1-1|NA|TRBV7-9|NA
CASSLDTAQGRAFF
TGTGCCAGCAGCTTAGATACCGCCCAGGGACGAGCTTTCTTT
>TRBJ2-5|NA|TRBV5-4|NA
CASSSPTGAQETQYF
TGTGCCAGCAGCTCGCCTACAGGAGCTCAAGAGACCCAGTACTTC
>TRBJ1-1|NA|TRBV5-1|NA
CASRRGPASRTEAFF
TGCGCCAGCAGACGCGGACCGGCTTCGCGCACTGAAGCTTTCTTT
>TRBJ2-1|TRBD2|TRBV11-2|NA
CASSLVREYYNEQFF
TGTGCCAGCAGTCTAGTGCGGGAGTACTACAATGAGCAGTTCTTC
>TRBJ1-2|NA|TRBV6-1|NA
CATTISGPNYGYTF
TGTGCCACCACCATTAGCGGACCTAACTATGGCTACACCTTC
>TRBJ2-7|TRBD1|TRBV30|NA
CAWNEGGSYEQYF
TGTGCCTGGAACGAAGGGGGCTCGTACGAGCAGTACTTC
>TRBJ1-5|NA|TRBV6-6|NA
CASGNGGSYQPQHF
TGTGCCAGCGGTAATGGGGGGTCCTATCAGCCCCAGCATTTT
>TRBJ2-2|NA|TRBV27|NA
CASSLLPIHGELFF
TGTGCCAGCAGTCTCCTGCCTATCCACGGGGAGCTGTTTTTT
>TRBJ2-3|NA|TRBV19|once
CASSIGSGTDTQYF
TGTGCCAGTAGTATCGGTAGCGGCACAGATACGCAGTATTTT
>TRBJ2-7|TRBD2|TRBV5-6|NA
CASSYPSGSRHEQYF
TGTGCCAGCAGCTATCCTAGCGGGAGTCGCCACGAGCAGTACTTC
>TRBJ1-2|NA|TRBV15|NA
CATSRVGTNADGYTF
TGTGCCACCAGCAGAGTCGGGACCAATGCCGATGGCTACACCTTC
>TRBJ2-7|NA|TRBV28|NA
CASTPTENSYEQYF
TGTGCCAGCACCCCCACCGAGAACTCCTACGAGCAGTACTTC